A single sample is the source of the 28 T cell receptor beta chains below, sequenced in a study of cytomegalovirus exposure and HLA in healthy donors. The PCR contained 60 Vbeta and 13 Jbeta primers. Clones were read by immunoSEQ multiplex PCR, and TCRdb kept only the in-frame ones, dropping some. The data show 190,000 or so clones, 75% to 85% seen once. Sequencing was done on a sample of PBMCs. These receptors all stem from a boy aged 5-17 years in good health and CMV-seronegative.

The chain carries TRBV6-5 and TRBJ1-5; 7 bases map to TRBD1. The germline V gene encodes CDR1 MNHEY and CDR2 SVGAGI. Germline trimming cut 6 bases from V and 9 bases from J; bases unmatched to any gene: 8. This CDR3 has 13 residues. The CDR3 DNA reads as TGTGCCAGCAGCCCGAGACAGGGTCTGCCCCAGCATTTT. Its translation: CASSPRQGLPQHF.

The chain couples TRBV19 to TRBJ1-3; 11 bases line up with TRBD1. This CDR3 has 16 amino acids. J was trimmed by 2 bases and V by 7 bases; bases with no gene match: 7. CDR1 LNHDA and CDR2 SQIVND come from the germline V gene (reference sequence). This CDR3 is CASKRDRGFAGNTIYF. The CDR3, as DNA: TGTGCCAGTAAAAGGGACAGGGGGTTCGCTGGAAACACCATATATTTT.

The chain joins TRBV12-5 to TRBJ2-6; TRBD1 might be the D (6 bases). Germline CDR1 and CDR2: LGHNT and FRNRAP. The CDR3 runs to 24 residues. V was shortened by 3 bases and J by 0 bases, with 33 bases between the two germline ends. The CDR3 sequence: CASGFSAKTTRDTGTSSGANVLTF. Written as DNA, the CDR3 is TGTGCTAGTGGTTTTTCCGCCAAAACCACTCGGGACACGGGTACTAGCTCTGGGGCCAACGTCCTGACTTTC.

This clone turned up a few times. The chain is built from TRBV9 and TRBJ1-2; D might be TRBD1 (6 bases). CDR3 length equals 14 residues. Germline V lookup: CDR1 SGDLS, CDR2 YYNGEE. The V end was cut by 4 bases, the J end by 2 bases, with 12 bases between. The CDR3 spells CASSPPDRNYGYTF. The DNA for the CDR3 is TGTGCCAGCAGCCCCCCGGACAGAAACTATGGCTACACCTTC.

This chain uses TRBV2 with TRBJ1-5; D uncertain. CDR1 is SNHLY and CDR2 is FYNNEI in the germline V gene. This CDR3 contains 15 residues. V dropped 6 bases and J dropped 4 bases, with 16 bases sitting between them. The CDR3 nucleotides read TGTGCCAGCAGGAAGGTTAGCTCCAATAATCAGCCCCAGCATTTT. Amino acids: CASRKVSSNNQPQHF.

This clone was seen a few times. The rearrangement joins TRBV5-4 to TRBJ2-1; D possibly corresponds to TRBD2 (6 bases). This CDR3 region has 17 residues. The V end lost 0 bases, the J end lost 5 bases, and 18 bases lay between the germline ends. Germline CDR1 is SGHNT and CDR2 is YYREEE (reference sequence). The CDR3 loop is CASSLARRAGVNNEQFF. CDR3 DNA sequence: TGTGCCAGCAGCTTGGCCCGCCGAGCGGGCGTAAACAATGAGCAGTTCTTC.

The chain links TRBV9 to TRBJ2-7; 7 bases agree with TRBD2. This CDR3 region has 14 residues. Trimming cost V 2 bases and J 3 bases; bases outside gene matches: 5. The V gene's germline CDR1 is SGDLS and CDR2 YYNGEE. CDR3 DNA sequence: TGTGCCAGCAGCGTTAACCAGCGGGACTACGAGCAGTACTTC. This sequence encodes CASSVNQRDYEQYF.

About this clone: Other DNA variants within this sample encode the same CDR3. The chain is built from TRBV29-1 and TRBJ1-2; TRBD1 is a possible D gene (5 bases). The length of the CDR3 is 12 residues. V was trimmed by 4 bases and J by 2 bases, leaving 8 bases between them. Looked up from germline, CDR1 is SQVTM and CDR2 is ANQGSEA. The CDR3: CSVGQGNYGYTF. CDR3 nucleotide sequence: TGCAGCGTTGGCCAGGGAAACTATGGCTACACCTTC.

This chain uses TRBV2 with TRBJ1-2; D is unresolved. The CDR3 is 13 residues long. The V gene lost 7 bases and the J gene lost 4 bases, with 13 bases spanning the gap. Germline V gene lookup returns CDR1 SNHLY and CDR2 FYNNEI. The CDR3 DNA reads as TGTGCCAGCAACGACGGGAATGCCTATGGCTACACCTTC. It is translated as CASNDGNAYGYTF.

The genes are TRBV12-5 and TRBJ1-3; TRBD1 matches 10 bases. CDR3 length equals 18 residues. Trimming took 2 bases from V and 5 from J; bases not matched to a gene: 12. The germline V gene has CDR1 LGHNT and CDR2 FRNRAP. The CDR3 DNA is TGTGCTAGTGGTTTGATTCGCTCCCAGGGACAGGGGAGAAACACCATATATTTT. Translated: CASGLIRSQGQGRNTIYF.

V gene TRBV9 combines with J gene TRBJ2-1; D unresolved. The V gene lost 3 bases and the J gene lost 5 bases, with 21 bases spanning the gap. This CDR3 is 17 amino acids long. Germline V gene sequence: CDR1 SGDLS, CDR2 YYNGEE. In DNA form, the CDR3 reads TGTGCCAGCAGCGCCCGAGGAGCCCCCCGGTCCCACAATGAGCAGTTCTTC. This sequence encodes CASSARGAPRSHNEQFF.

The chain combines TRBV11-1 with TRBJ2-3; no definite D call. Trimming took off 1 base at V and 5 bases at J, with 7 bases between the two ends. The germline gives CDR1 SGHAT, CDR2 FQDESV (reference sequence). CDR3 length equals 13 residues. This CDR3 is CASSLVGRDTQYF. The CDR3 DNA sequence: TGTGCCAGCAGCTTAGTCGGTCGAGATACGCAGTATTTT.

The gene calls are TRBV30 and TRBJ2-3; D perhaps matches TRBD2 (6 bases). Germline CDR1 and CDR2: GTSNPN and SVGIG (reference sequence). The CDR3 consists of 14 residues. Trimming stripped 0 bases from V and 6 bases from J, with 13 bases between. The CDR3 DNA sequence: TGTGCCTGGAGTGTACTTACTAGCTTTGATACGCAGTATTTT. It translates to CAWSVLTSFDTQYF.

This clone showed up just a few times. The chain joins TRBV10-2 to TRBJ2-7, with a tentative D call TRBD1 (6 bases). Trimming shortened V by 4 bases and J by 3 bases, and 10 bases separated the two germline ends. CDR1 and CDR2 from the germline V gene are WSHSY and SAAADI. There are 13 residues in the CDR3. CDR3 in amino acids: CASSGPTGYEQYF. DNA for the CDR3: TGCGCCAGCAGTGGGCCGACAGGCTACGAGCAGTACTTC.

The chain links TRBV13 to TRBJ1-1; D uncertain. CDR1 is PRHDT and CDR2 is FYEKMQ in the germline V gene (reference sequence). There are 12 residues in the CDR3. Between the trimmed V and J ends, which lost 6 bases and 2 bases, there was a span of 7 bases. CDR3 amino acids: CASSQINTEAFF. CDR3 nucleotides: TGTGCCAGCAGTCAGATAAACACTGAAGCTTTCTTT.

The CDR3 spells CASRFGITGPGTDTQYF. The DNA for the CDR3 is TGTGCCAGCAGGTTCGGGATTACAGGGCCAGGCACAGATACGCAGTATTTT. V and J are TRBV27 and TRBJ2-3, with D tentatively TRBD1 (6 bases). The V gene lost 6 bases and the J gene lost 1 base, with 20 bases spanning the gap. Germline CDR1 and CDR2: MNHEY and SMNVEV (reference sequence). This CDR3 contains 17 residues.

The V call is TRBV7-9, the J call TRBJ1-1; the D gene is possibly TRBD1 (5 bases). Germline CDR1 SEHNR, CDR2 FQNEAQ (reference sequence). The V gene lost 5 bases and the J gene lost 0 bases, with 10 bases spanning the gap. The CDR3 is 14 amino acids. CDR3 in amino acids: CASSIDSMNTEAFF. The CDR3 region has the DNA TGTGCCAGCAGCATAGACAGTATGAACACTGAAGCTTTCTTT.

J is TRBJ1-2 and V is TRBV7-9, with TRBD1 identical over 9 bases. Germline V gene data show CDR1 as SEHNR and CDR2 as FQNEAQ (reference sequence). The CDR3 contains 13 residues. V dropped 5 bases and J dropped 5; count of bases not matched to a gene: 3. CDR3 sequence (DNA): TGTGCCAGCAGCCGGGACAGGGTGTATGGCTACACCTTC. Translation gives CASSRDRVYGYTF. Full variable domain (outside the CDR3, taken from reference TRBV7-9 and TRBJ1-2): DTGVSQNPRHKITKRGQNVTFRCDPISEHNRLYWYRQTLGQGPEFLTYFQNEAQLEKSRLLSDRFSAERPKGSFSTLEIQRTEQGDSAMYLCASSRDRVYGYTFGSGTRLTVV.

The chain carries TRBV9 and TRBJ1-4, with D possibly being TRBD1 (6 bases). CDR1 is SGDLS and CDR2 is YYNGEE in the germline V gene. V gave up 0 bases and J gave up 6 bases, with 15 bases separating them. The CDR3 runs to 16 residues. The DNA for the CDR3 is TGTGCCAGCAGCGTAGGTGGGGGGGGCCTCTATGAAAAACTGTTTTTT. Its translation: CASSVGGGGLYEKLFF.

V usage is TRBV7-2 and J usage is TRBJ1-1; possibly TRBD1 for D (5 bases). Trimming cost V 0 bases and J 4 bases, with 18 bases left between them. Germline V gene lookup returns CDR1 SGHTA and CDR2 FQGNSA. The CDR3 consists of 17 residues. The CDR3, as DNA: TGTGCCAGCAGCTTAGCGCCGCGGGACCTTCGGGGCACTGAAGCTTTCTTT. Protein sequence: CASSLAPRDLRGTEAFF.

The chain links TRBV5-1 to TRBJ1-5; D perhaps matches TRBD1 (5 bases). With 0 bases removed from V and 5 bases from J, the gap between germline ends came to 12 bases. Germline V CDR1 and CDR2: SGHRS, YFSETQ. The CDR3 is made up of 15 amino acids. CDR3 sequence: CASSLAGQGHQPQHF. The CDR3 nucleotides are TGCGCCAGCAGCTTGGCCGGGCAGGGCCATCAGCCCCAGCATTTT.

This rearrangement joins TRBV6-4 to TRBJ2-1; 10 positions agree with TRBD2. In germline, CDR1 is MRHNA, CDR2 SNTAGT. This CDR3 comprises 15 residues. V dropped 3 bases and J dropped 10; count of bases not matched to a gene: 9. The CDR3 loop reads CASSEGAGGQEEQFF. As DNA, the CDR3 is TGTGCCAGCAGTGAGGGAGCGGGGGGGCAGGAAGAGCAGTTCTTC.

The chain couples TRBV5-4 to TRBJ1-1; D not resolved. The germline V gene has CDR1 SGHNT and CDR2 YYREEE (reference sequence). The CDR3 runs 15 residues. With 5 bases removed from V and 7 bases from J, the gap between germline ends came to 21 bases. CDR3 nucleotides: TGTGCCAGCAGATCCTTCCTCGGAGATGGGAGTGAAGCTTTCTTT. It translates to CASRSFLGDGSEAFF. Full variable domain (missing parts from reference TRBV5-4 and TRBJ1-1): ETGVTQSPTHLIKTRGQQVTLRCSSQSGHNTVSWYQQALGQGPQFIFQYYREEENGRGNFPPRFSGLQFPNYSSELNVNALELDDSALYLCASRSFLGDGSEAFFGQGTRLTVV.

The chain has TRBV5-4 and TRBJ1-1; no definite D call. Between the trimmed V and J ends, which lost 0 bases and 5 bases, there was a span of 11 bases. Germline values: CDR1 SGHNT, CDR2 YYREEE (reference sequence). CDR3 length equals 14 residues. This chain's CDR3 is CASSLAAEKTEAFF. As DNA, the CDR3 is TGTGCCAGCAGCTTGGCCGCGGAGAAAACTGAAGCTTTCTTT.

The J gene is TRBJ1-2, the V gene TRBV25-1, with D tentatively TRBD1 (6 bases). This CDR3 has 13 residues. V was cut by 4 bases and J by 4 bases, with 10 bases left in between. Germline V CDR1 and CDR2: MGHDK, SYGVNS. The DNA for the CDR3 is TGTGCCAGCAGTGCAGGGGATTTCTATGGCTACACCTTC. Encoded protein: CASSAGDFYGYTF.

V and J are TRBV19 and TRBJ2-3; no reliable D call. Germline assignment: CDR1 LNHDA and CDR2 SQIVND (reference sequence). The CDR3 contains 15 residues. Trimming removed 2 bases from V and 2 bases from J, with 11 bases in between. This CDR3 is CASSIFGQTTDTQYF. DNA of the CDR3: TGTGCCAGTAGTATATTTGGGCAGACCACAGATACGCAGTATTTT.

Regarding this clone: At the DNA level, this CDR3 is encoded by other sequences in the same sample as well. The genes are TRBV9 and TRBJ1-2, with 10 positions matching TRBD1. Trimming at V came to 3 bases and at J to 7 bases, leaving 3 bases not matched to a gene. Germline V lookup: CDR1 SGDLS, CDR2 YYNGEE. This CDR3 contains 13 residues. CDR3 loop: CASSATGGSGYTF. DNA of the CDR3: TGTGCCAGCAGCGCGACAGGGGGCTCTGGCTACACCTTC.

The rearrangement uses TRBV6-4 and TRBJ2-1; a possible D gene is TRBD1 (6 bases). The CDR3 length is 14 residues. Trimming cost V 0 bases and J 7 bases, with 10 bases left between them. Germline loops: CDR1 MRHNA, CDR2 SNTAGT. The CDR3 nucleotides read TGTGCCAGCAGTGACTCGGGGGCAGCTAATGAGCAGTTCTTC. It encodes CASSDSGAANEQFF.